The T cell receptor (beta chain) under discussion was sequenced for a study of T-cell memory formation after mild COVID-19. Study in general: TCR clusters showed largely donor specificity.

UMIs and sample barcodes were carried by the TCR alpha and TCR beta cDNA libraries that 5'RACE produced using constant-segment primers. TCRdb independently ran MiXCR on the 5' RACE reads; one entry per CDR3 protein. The sample shows around 530,000 distinct CDR3 sequences, about a fifth of them seen only once. The germline V gene encodes CDR1 SGHNT and CDR2 YENEEA. The V gene end was trimmed by 5 bases and the J gene end by 5 bases; junction bases not matched to a gene: 5. This CDR3 spans 13 amino acids. This clonotype turned up a few times. The TCR originated in an adult woman who had mild COVID-19 (a few samples of this study predate the infection). Cell type and time point are not known. The sample taken for sequencing was PBMCs or a T cell subset sorted from them (not recorded which). The chain joins TRBV11-3 to TRBJ2-5, with 7 positions matching TRBD2. The DNA of the CDR3 is TGTGCCAGCAGCATGCGGGAGTTGGAGACCCAGTACTTC. The encoded protein is CASSMRELETQYF.